The 12 T cell receptor beta chains listed next were all sequenced from one sample in a study of blood T cell repertoires in COVID-19. Generated by immunoSEQ multiplex PCR, the TCRdb table keeps only in-frame clones and is missing some. The repertoire holds around 46,000 clones, with roughly 83% as singletons. The sequenced sample consisted of peripheral blood. The receptors originated from a man in his 70s with acute or convalescent COVID-19.

The V gene is TRBV9, the J gene TRBJ1-5; a possible D gene is TRBD1 (6 bases). In germline, CDR1 is SGDLS, CDR2 YYNGEE. The CDR3 contains 13 residues. V was shortened by 3 bases and J by 7 bases, with 11 bases between the two germline ends. In DNA, the CDR3 is TGTGCCAGCAGCGCAGGGGTCTACCAGCCCCAGCATTTT. This encodes CASSAGVYQPQHF.

The chain uses TRBV3-1 (or the pseudogene TRBV3-2) and TRBJ1-5, with D perhaps TRBD1 (6 bases). V shed 4 bases and J shed 6 bases, with 13 bases lying between them. CDR1 and CDR2 (germline): LGHDT, YNNKEL (reference sequence). This CDR3 is 14 amino acids long. In DNA, the CDR3 is TGTGCCAGCAGCCGCCCAGGGGCGGGTCAGCCCCAGCATTTT. Protein: CASSRPGAGQPQHF.

The CDR3 protein is CASSPREGIAEQYF. In DNA form, the CDR3 reads TGTGCCAGCAGTCCTCGGGAGGGGATTGCAGAGCAGTACTTC. The V call is TRBV6-5, the J call TRBJ2-7; TRBD2 matches 8 bases. The length of the CDR3 is 14 residues. Germline V gene sequence: CDR1 MNHEY, CDR2 SVGAGI. Trimming at V came to 5 bases and at J to 7 bases, leaving 10 bases not matched to a gene.

This chain joins TRBV11-2 and TRBJ2-4; 8 nucleotides align to TRBD2. Germline values: CDR1 SGHAT, CDR2 FQNNGV. V shed 1 base and J 3 bases; nucleotides not matched to a gene: 5. The CDR3 extends over 16 amino acids. The CDR3 here is CASSLVAGHNKNIQYF. The CDR3 DNA follows: TGTGCCAGCAGCTTAGTAGCGGGGCATAACAAAAACATTCAGTACTTC.

In this sample, this clone turned up a few times. The V call is TRBV29-1, the J call TRBJ2-3; TRBD2 is a possible D gene (5 bases). With 5 bases removed from V and 2 bases from J, the gap between germline ends came to 11 bases. Germline-derived CDR1 and CDR2 are SQVTM and ANQGSEA. This CDR3 is built from 13 residues. CDR3 sequence (DNA): TGCAGCGTTCAAGGGAGAAACACAGATACGCAGTATTTT. Translation: CSVQGRNTDTQYF.

The chain links TRBV15 to TRBJ1-1, with D possibly matching TRBD1 (5 bases). V was pared by 0 bases and J by 0 bases, with 8 bases between. Looked up from germline, CDR1 is LNHNV and CDR2 is YYDKDF (reference sequence). CDR3 length equals 15 residues. The CDR3, as DNA: TGTGCCACCAGCAGAGATACAGGCATGAACACTGAAGCTTTCTTT. Protein sequence: CATSRDTGMNTEAFF.

The chain carries TRBV18 and TRBJ1-1; D call uncertain. The V end was cut by 8 bases, the J end by 0 bases, with 19 bases between. CDR1 KGHSH and CDR2 LQKENI come from the germline V gene. This CDR3 region has 16 residues. CDR3 region: CASTSTGIPMNTEAFF. CDR3 nucleotides: TGTGCCAGCACCTCCACCGGGATTCCCATGAACACTGAAGCTTTCTTT.

The chain links TRBV28 to TRBJ1-2; TRBD1 matches at 8 bases. V was clipped by 1 base and J by 5 bases; unmatched bases: 6. The CDR3 is 15 residues long. Germline assignment: CDR1 MDHEN and CDR2 SYDVKM. This CDR3 reads CASSLSQGAYYGYTF. The CDR3 region has the DNA TGTGCCAGCAGTTTATCCCAGGGGGCGTATTATGGCTACACCTTC.

CDR3 amino acids: CASSHGQGDANTIYF. CDR3 sequence (DNA): TGCGCCAGCAGCCATGGACAGGGGGATGCAAACACCATATATTTT. The rearrangement links TRBV4-1 to TRBJ1-3; the match to TRBD1 covers 10 bases. The CDR3 covers 15 residues. Germline CDR1 reads MGHRA; CDR2 reads YSYEKL. The J segment lost 6 bases and the V segment lost 3 bases, leaving 5 bases of the junction unmatched.

This rearrangement joins TRBV19 to TRBJ1-5; a possible D gene is TRBD1 (5 bases). Trimming stripped 9 bases from V and 4 bases from J, with 22 bases between. CDR1 and CDR2 (germline): LNHDA, SQIVND (reference sequence). The CDR3 is 16 amino acids. The CDR3 protein is CASSLSTGYLNQPQHF. Here the CDR3 DNA reads TGTGCCAGCTCACTCTCTACAGGATATTTGAATCAGCCCCAGCATTTT.

The chain employs TRBV6-2 or TRBV6-3 and TRBJ2-7; TRBD2 aligns across 7 bases. This CDR3 has 15 residues. Germline CDR1 MNHEY, CDR2 SVGEGT. V shed 5 bases, J shed 5 bases, and the junction held 12 bases outside the gene matches. The CDR3 DNA is TGTGCCAGCAGTCGTTCCGAAGGACTAGTCCACGAGCAGTACTTC. Protein product: CASSRSEGLVHEQYF.

The rearrangement uses TRBV9 and TRBJ2-1; maybe TRBD2 (5 bases). The V end was cut by 0 bases, the J end by 5 bases, with 12 bases between. The CDR3 sequence is 15 residues long. Germline CDR1 is SGDLS and CDR2 is YYNGEE. CDR3 DNA sequence: TGTGCCAGCAGCGTAGAGGGTAGCGCGCACAATGAGCAGTTCTTC. Its translation: CASSVEGSAHNEQFF. Looking up the rest from reference TRBV9 and TRBJ2-1 gives the full variable domain: DSGVTQTPKHLITATGQRVTLRCSPRSGDLSVYWYQQSLDQGLQFLIQYYNGEERAKGNILERFSAQQFPDLHSELNLSSLELGDSALYFCASSVEGSAHNEQFFGPGTRLTVL.